The 18 T cell receptor beta chains below all came from one sample that was sequenced in a study of cytomegalovirus exposure and HLA in healthy donors. PCR was performed using 60 Vbeta and 13 Jbeta primers. The table came from immunoSEQ multiplex PCR; TCRdb's copy has only in-frame clones and leaves some out. The sample shows approximately 130,000 clones, 82% of them seen only once. The specimen was PBMCs. The receptors shown here come from a woman aged 45-65 years in good health and CMV-seropositive.

This sequence joins TRBV6-4 and TRBJ2-1; D remains unclear. CDR3 length: 13 amino acids. The V gene's germline CDR1 is MRHNA and CDR2 SNTAGT. The V end was cut by 0 bases, the J end by 4 bases, with 4 bases between. CDR3 bases: TGTGCCAGCAGTGACTCAGCTTACAATGAGCAGTTCTTC. Its protein product is CASSDSAYNEQFF.

The chain has TRBV14 and TRBJ2-7; TRBD2 might be the D (5 bases). Trimming took 1 base from V and 4 from J, leaving 17 bases between them. The CDR3 consists of 16 residues. CDR1 is SGHDN and CDR2 is FVKESK in the germline V gene. Here the CDR3 reads CASSQVVGDKGYEQYF. The CDR3 DNA follows: TGTGCCAGCAGCCAAGTGGTCGGGGATAAGGGTTACGAGCAGTACTTC.

V and J are TRBV7-3 and TRBJ2-2; 12 bases fit TRBD1. Trimming took 4 bases from V and 4 from J; bases not matched to a gene: 7. CDR3 length: 17 amino acids. Germline V gene sequence: CDR1 SGHTA, CDR2 FQGTGA. The DNA of the CDR3 is TGTGCCAGCAGCTATGGGACAGGGGGCGCGGGCACCGGGGAGCTGTTTTTT. This sequence encodes CASSYGTGGAGTGELFF.

The J gene is TRBJ1-2, the V gene TRBV7-2, with D possibly TRBD1 on 6 matching bases. CDR3 length: 13 residues. V dropped 0 bases and J dropped 5 bases, with 7 bases sitting between them. Germline V lookup: CDR1 SGHTA, CDR2 FQGNSA. The CDR3 is CASSLAGGYGYTF. The CDR3 coding sequence is TGTGCCAGCAGCTTAGCAGGGGGATATGGCTACACCTTC.

The rearrangement joins TRBV5-1 to TRBJ1-5, with 7 bases lining up with TRBD1. The CDR3 spans 13 residues. Per germline, CDR1 SGHRS and CDR2 YFSETQ. The V segment lost 4 bases and the J segment 4 bases; nucleotides outside the gene matches: 2. As DNA, the CDR3 is TGCGCCAGCAGCCCGGGACAGAATCAGCCCCAGCATTTT. Its translation is CASSPGQNQPQHF. The entire variable domain, with the rest obtained from reference TRBV5-1 and TRBJ1-5, is as follows: KAGVTQTPRYLIKTRGQQVTLSCSPISGHRSVSWYQQTPGQGLQFLFEYFSETQRNKGNFPGRFSGRQFSNSRSEMNVSTLELGDSALYLCASSPGQNQPQHFGDGTRLSIL.

The chain is built from TRBV11-1 and TRBJ2-7; D remains unclear. Trimming stripped 3 bases from V and 4 bases from J, with 10 bases between. Germline lookup yields CDR1 SGHAT and CDR2 FQDESV (reference sequence). This CDR3 spans 13 amino acids. DNA of the CDR3: TGTGCCAGCAGCTTTAACAGACCTTACGAGCAGTACTTC. This translates into CASSFNRPYEQYF.

The J gene is TRBJ2-3, the V gene TRBV5-1; TRBD2 agrees at 7 bases. CDR1 is SGHRS and CDR2 is YFSETQ in the germline V gene. This CDR3 comprises 16 residues. The J segment lost 0 bases and the V segment lost 3 bases, leaving 7 bases of the junction unmatched. CDR3 DNA: TGCGCCAGCAGCTCCGGACTAGACCCTAGCACAGATACGCAGTATTTT. Encoded protein: CASSSGLDPSTDTQYF.

The rearrangement links TRBV27 to TRBJ2-5; 8 bases fit TRBD1. The DNA end favors TRBJ2-7, so the J call may be wrong. Germline CDR1 is MNHEY and CDR2 is SMNVEV (reference sequence). CDR3 length equals 14 residues. In DNA, the CDR3 is TGTGCCAGCAGTGGCGGGACAGGCCGTTACGAGCAGTACTTC. Its translation: CASSGGTGRYEQYF.

The rearrangement links TRBV5-4 to TRBJ2-3; 7 bases agree with TRBD2. The CDR3 contains 15 residues. Germline V gene sequence: CDR1 SGHNT, CDR2 YYREEE (reference sequence). V trimming: 0 bases; J trimming: 2 bases; junction bases outside the gene matches: 3. The CDR3 DNA is TGTGCCAGCAGCTTGGGGGACTACCTCACAGATACGCAGTATTTT. It encodes CASSLGDYLTDTQYF.

This clone was detected once. The gene calls are TRBV9 and TRBJ1-2; D not certain. Trimming removed 0 bases from V and 2 bases from J, with 17 bases in between. Germline V gene data show CDR1 as SGDLS and CDR2 as YYNGEE. CDR3 length: 17 residues. CDR3 in DNA: TGTGCCAGCAGCGTAGGAATTCCCGGACGGGGAAACTATGGCTACACCTTC. This codes for CASSVGIPGRGNYGYTF.

The chain employs TRBV9 and TRBJ2-3; D gene uncertain. The CDR3 is made up of 14 amino acids. Germline V lookup: CDR1 SGDLS, CDR2 YYNGEE. Trimming pared 2 bases from V and 3 bases from J, leaving 10 bases between. CDR3 in amino acids: CASSVDILTDTQYF. In nucleotides, the CDR3 is TGTGCCAGCAGCGTTGACATTTTGACAGATACGCAGTATTTT.

This clone was picked up one time. Additional DNA sequences in this sample encode the identical CDR3. The chain combines TRBV28 with TRBJ2-7; 8 positions match TRBD2. CDR1 is MDHEN and CDR2 is SYDVKM in the germline V gene. CDR3 length: 17 residues. The junction had 20 bases not matched to a gene; V was cut back by 8 bases and J by 5 bases. CDR3 DNA: TGTGCCAGCTTCTCACCGGGACTGGCGGGAGGAGCCAACGAGCAGTACTTC. This codes for CASFSPGLAGGANEQYF.

This clone was counted a single time. The chain is built from TRBV18 and TRBJ2-5; 8 bases agree with TRBD2. The CDR3 has 14 amino acids. With V trimmed by 4 bases and J by 5 bases, 6 bases remained unmatched. The V gene's germline CDR1 is KGHSH and CDR2 LQKENI. The DNA of the CDR3 is TGTGCCAGCTCACTAAAGCGGGAGTCCGAGACCCAGTACTTC. The encoded protein is CASSLKRESETQYF.

The chain uses TRBV2 and TRBJ1-1, with 7 nucleotides matching TRBD1. The junction had 8 bases not matched to a gene; V was cut back by 6 bases and J by 1 base. Germline values: CDR1 SNHLY, CDR2 FYNNEI. There are 15 residues in the CDR3. The CDR3 loop reads CASSMTGTANTEAFF. CDR3 in DNA: TGTGCCAGCAGCATGACCGGGACAGCGAACACTGAAGCTTTCTTT.

This chain links TRBV11-3 with TRBJ2-2, with 7 bases that match TRBD2. CDR1 SGHNT and CDR2 YENEEA come from the germline V gene. The CDR3 consists of 16 residues. V shed 6 bases and J 1 base; nucleotides not matched to a gene: 8. CDR3 bases: TGTGCCAGCAGTCCCGGGGGGTTCTTGAACACCGGGGAGCTGTTTTTT. Its translation: CASSPGGFLNTGELFF.

V usage is TRBV27 and J usage is TRBJ1-2; the D is unclear. This CDR3 region has 15 residues. From germline, CDR1 is MNHEY and CDR2 SMNVEV (reference sequence). The V and J ends lost 5 bases and 0 bases respectively, with 13 bases between them. The CDR3 nucleotides read TGTGCCAGCAGTCCCCTCGGGGAAACTAACTATGGCTACACCTTC. Encoded protein: CASSPLGETNYGYTF.

The chain couples TRBV7-3 to TRBJ2-1, with D uncertain. Germline V lookup: CDR1 SGHTA, CDR2 FQGTGA. The CDR3 is 15 amino acids. V lost 5 bases and J lost 2, with 13 bases in between. The CDR3 here is CASSRDSAPYNEQFF. The CDR3, as DNA: TGTGCCAGCAGCCGTGACTCAGCTCCCTACAATGAGCAGTTCTTC.

The chain couples TRBV28 to TRBJ2-4; 7 positions agree with TRBD2. CDR1 and CDR2 from the germline V gene are MDHEN and SYDVKM. Trimming cost V 4 bases and J 8 bases; bases outside gene matches: 17. The length of the CDR3 is 17 residues. In DNA form, the CDR3 reads TGTGCCAGCAGTTCCCTGGGGGGGAGGGCCGGGATGGACATTCAGTACTTC. Amino acids: CASSSLGGRAGMDIQYF.